Listed below are T cell receptor beta chains from one sample, sequenced in a study of blood T cell repertoires in COVID-19. Sequencing was performed with immunoSEQ multiplex PCR; in TCRdb, only in-frame clones are kept and a portion is missing. The repertoire holds roughly 430,000 clones, with 70% to 90% as singletons. The sample was PBMCs or T cells enriched from blood (not recorded which). The receptors derive from a woman aged 35 to 49 with acute COVID-19. CDR3s include the opening cysteine and the closing phenylalanine or tryptophan. D genes are given only for firm matches. Clone size is given for some rows only: seen once, a few or many times, or a class if the clone is expanded.

clone_size: .; j_call: TRBJ2-1; d_call: .; v_call: TRBV30; cdr3_aa: CALDSRGNEQFF; cdr3_nt: TGTGCCCTGGACAGCAGGGGAAATGAGCAGTTCTTC
clone_size: .; j_call: TRBJ1-4; d_call: TRBD1; v_call: TRBV5-6; cdr3_aa: CASSLYQGANEKLFF; cdr3_nt: TGTGCCAGCAGCTTGTATCAGGGGGCTAATGAAAAACTGTTTTTT
clone_size: .; j_call: TRBJ1-2; d_call: TRBD1; v_call: TRBV5-4; cdr3_aa: CASSLVRGLHGYTF; cdr3_nt: TGTGCCAGCAGCTTGGTCAGGGGGTTACATGGCTACACCTTC
clone_size: .; j_call: TRBJ1-1; d_call: .; v_call: TRBV2; cdr3_aa: CASSEITGTTEAFF; cdr3_nt: TGTGCCAGCAGTGAAATTACAGGGACCACTGAAGCTTTCTTT
clone_size: .; j_call: TRBJ1-4; d_call: TRBD1; v_call: TRBV7-9; cdr3_aa: CASSSLDRFATNEKLFF; cdr3_nt: TGTGCCAGCAGCTCATTGGACAGGTTCGCAACTAATGAAAAACTGTTTTTT
clone_size: .; j_call: TRBJ1-1; d_call: TRBD1; v_call: TRBV9; cdr3_aa: CASSPYTGVDTEAFF; cdr3_nt: TGTGCCAGCAGCCCTTACACAGGGGTGGACACTGAAGCTTTCTTT
clone_size: .; j_call: TRBJ1-2; d_call: .; v_call: TRBV5-4; cdr3_aa: CASSHSTDNYGYTF; cdr3_nt: TGTGCCAGCAGCCACTCGACAGATAACTATGGCTACACCTTC
clone_size: .; j_call: TRBJ1-6; d_call: TRBD1; v_call: TRBV6-5; cdr3_aa: CASTGQGAGSPLHF; cdr3_nt: TGTGCCAGCACTGGACAGGGGGCGGGTTCACCCCTCCACTTT
clone_size: .; j_call: TRBJ2-1; d_call: TRBD1; v_call: TRBV11-3; cdr3_aa: CASSLERNRGEQFF; cdr3_nt: TGTGCCAGCAGCTTAGAAAGAAACAGGGGTGAGCAGTTCTTC
clone_size: few; j_call: TRBJ1-3; d_call: .; v_call: TRBV5-8; cdr3_aa: CASSLGQISSGNTIYF; cdr3_nt: TGTGCCAGCAGCTTGGGACAGATAAGCTCTGGAAACACCATATATTTT
clone_size: .; j_call: TRBJ1-1; d_call: TRBD1; v_call: TRBV10-3; cdr3_aa: CAISAGLVTGREGTEAFF; cdr3_nt: TGTGCCATCAGCGCAGGGCTTGTGACAGGGAGAGAAGGGACTGAAGCTTTCTTT
clone_size: .; j_call: TRBJ2-3; d_call: .; v_call: TRBV5-1; cdr3_aa: CASSSGTVNPDTQYF; cdr3_nt: TGCGCCAGCAGCTCCGGGACTGTCAACCCAGATACGCAGTATTTT
clone_size: .; j_call: TRBJ2-5; d_call: TRBD2; v_call: TRBV3-1/TRBV3-2; cdr3_aa: CASSRTSDPGTQYF; cdr3_nt: TGTGCCAGCAGCCGAACTAGCGACCCAGGGACCCAGTACTTC
clone_size: .; j_call: TRBJ2-7; d_call: TRBD2; v_call: TRBV6-5; cdr3_aa: CASRGTSGGYEQYF; cdr3_nt: TGTGCCAGCAGGGGCACTAGCGGGGGCTACGAGCAGTACTTC
clone_size: .; j_call: TRBJ2-5; d_call: .; v_call: TRBV14; cdr3_aa: CASSRASLETQYF; cdr3_nt: TGTGCCAGCAGCCGGGCTAGCCTAGAGACCCAGTACTTC
clone_size: .; j_call: TRBJ2-7; d_call: .; v_call: TRBV7-9; cdr3_aa: CASSLAVGYEQYF; cdr3_nt: TGTGCCAGCAGCTTAGCAGTCGGCTACGAGCAGTACTTC
clone_size: .; j_call: TRBJ1-1; d_call: .; v_call: TRBV4-2; cdr3_aa: CASSQRTSGDTEAFF; cdr3_nt: TGTGCCAGCAGCCAGAGGACCTCCGGGGACACTGAAGCTTTCTTT
clone_size: .; j_call: TRBJ2-3; d_call: TRBD2; v_call: TRBV13; cdr3_aa: CASSTPRLAGGLATDTQYF; cdr3_nt: TGTGCCAGCAGCACGCCGAGACTAGCGGGGGGCCTGGCCACAGATACGCAGTATTTT
clone_size: .; j_call: TRBJ2-1; d_call: TRBD1; v_call: TRBV2; cdr3_aa: CASSSKTGGNWAEQFF; cdr3_nt: TGTGCCAGCAGCTCTAAGACAGGGGGCAACTGGGCTGAGCAGTTCTTC
clone_size: .; j_call: TRBJ2-1; d_call: .; v_call: TRBV6-5; cdr3_aa: CASSSTAGEQFF; cdr3_nt: TGTGCCAGCAGTTCCACGGCGGGGGAGCAGTTCTTC
clone_size: .; j_call: TRBJ2-1; d_call: TRBD1; v_call: TRBV27; cdr3_aa: CASSLRPGQGAYNEQFF; cdr3_nt: TGTGCCAGCAGTTTAAGGCCCGGACAGGGGGCGTACAATGAGCAGTTCTTC
clone_size: .; j_call: TRBJ2-7; d_call: TRBD1; v_call: TRBV27; cdr3_aa: CASRPGQGAYEQYF; cdr3_nt: TGTGCCAGCAGACCGGGACAGGGGGCATACGAGCAGTACTTC
clone_size: once; j_call: TRBJ1-6; d_call: TRBD1; v_call: TRBV7-9; cdr3_aa: CASSSRDSNSPLHF; cdr3_nt: TGTGCCAGCAGCTCCCGGGACAGTAACTCACCCCTCCACTTT
clone_size: .; j_call: TRBJ1-1; d_call: TRBD1; v_call: TRBV27; cdr3_aa: CASSPDRGRMNTEAFF; cdr3_nt: TGTGCCAGCAGCCCGGACAGGGGTAGGATGAACACTGAAGCTTTCTTT
clone_size: .; j_call: TRBJ2-1; d_call: TRBD2; v_call: TRBV11-3; cdr3_aa: CASSLGSGGNNEQFF; cdr3_nt: TGTGCCAGCAGCTTAGGGAGCGGGGGGAACAATGAGCAGTTCTTC
clone_size: few; j_call: TRBJ1-1; d_call: TRBD1; v_call: TRBV6-1; cdr3_aa: CASSEDRLYTEAFF; cdr3_nt: TGTGCCAGCAGTGAGGACAGGCTGTACACTGAAGCTTTCTTT
clone_size: .; j_call: TRBJ1-4; d_call: .; v_call: TRBV6-5; cdr3_aa: CASRRQWRTNEKLFF; cdr3_nt: TGTGCCAGCAGACGACAGTGGAGAACTAATGAAAAACTGTTTTTT
clone_size: .; j_call: TRBJ2-7; d_call: TRBD2; v_call: TRBV4-2; cdr3_aa: CASSQEGLLEQYF; cdr3_nt: TGTGCCAGCAGCCAAGAGGGACTACTGGAGCAGTACTTC
clone_size: .; j_call: TRBJ2-7; d_call: TRBD2; v_call: TRBV29-1; cdr3_aa: CSPGGAGGSYEQYF; cdr3_nt: TGCAGCCCGGGGGGGGCGGGGGGGTCCTACGAGCAGTACTTC
clone_size: .; j_call: TRBJ2-3; d_call: .; v_call: TRBV5-1; cdr3_aa: CASSLSLGTDTQYF; cdr3_nt: TGCGCCAGCAGCTTATCACTTGGCACAGATACGCAGTATTTT
clone_size: .; j_call: TRBJ1-1; d_call: .; v_call: TRBV6-5; cdr3_aa: CASRSGGAEAFF; cdr3_nt: TGTGCCAGCAGAAGCGGGGGCGCTGAAGCTTTCTTT
clone_size: .; j_call: TRBJ2-5; d_call: TRBD1; v_call: TRBV5-1; cdr3_aa: CASSAGQDQETQYF; cdr3_nt: TGCGCCAGCAGCGCCGGACAGGACCAAGAGACCCAGTACTTC
clone_size: .; j_call: TRBJ2-5; d_call: .; v_call: TRBV3-1/TRBV3-2; cdr3_aa: CASSHRGRETQYF; cdr3_nt: TGTGCCAGCAGCCACAGGGGCCGGGAGACCCAGTACTTC
clone_size: .; j_call: TRBJ1-1; d_call: .; v_call: TRBV6-5; cdr3_aa: CASALIGTEAFF; cdr3_nt: TGTGCCAGTGCCCTGATCGGGACTGAAGCTTTCTTT
clone_size: .; j_call: TRBJ1-1; d_call: .; v_call: TRBV6-5; cdr3_aa: CASSYSIGVNTEAFF; cdr3_nt: TGTGCCAGCAGTTACTCGATAGGGGTGAACACTGAAGCTTTCTTT
clone_size: few; j_call: TRBJ2-7; d_call: TRBD2; v_call: TRBV27; cdr3_aa: CASSSLAEYSYEQYF; cdr3_nt: TGTGCCAGCAGCTCACTAGCGGAGTACTCCTACGAGCAGTACTTC
clone_size: few; j_call: TRBJ2-3; d_call: .; v_call: TRBV9; cdr3_aa: CASSAGRGWETDTQYF; cdr3_nt: TGTGCCAGCAGCGCAGGACGGGGGTGGGAGACAGATACGCAGTATTTT
clone_size: once; j_call: TRBJ1-1; d_call: .; v_call: TRBV4-2; cdr3_aa: CASSQAWAGAGNTEAFF; cdr3_nt: TGTGCCAGCAGCCAAGCTTGGGCAGGCGCCGGGAACACTGAAGCTTTCTTT
clone_size: .; j_call: TRBJ1-5; d_call: TRBD1; v_call: TRBV10-3; cdr3_aa: CAFQNWDRELNQPQHF; cdr3_nt: TGTGCCTTTCAAAATTGGGACAGGGAGTTAAATCAGCCCCAGCATTTT
clone_size: once; j_call: TRBJ2-5; d_call: TRBD1; v_call: TRBV18; cdr3_aa: CASSPWDRRETQYF; cdr3_nt: TGTGCCAGCTCACCATGGGACAGACGGGAGACCCAGTACTTC
clone_size: .; j_call: TRBJ2-1; d_call: TRBD2; v_call: TRBV7-9; cdr3_aa: CASSPGAGVDNEQFF; cdr3_nt: TGTGCCAGCAGCCCTGGAGCGGGGGTAGACAATGAGCAGTTCTTC
clone_size: .; j_call: TRBJ1-2; d_call: .; v_call: TRBV7-9; cdr3_aa: CASSPQGYYGYTF; cdr3_nt: TGTGCCAGCAGCCCGCAGGGATACTATGGCTACACCTTC
clone_size: few; j_call: TRBJ1-3; d_call: .; v_call: TRBV6-1; cdr3_aa: CASSGPTGTLSGNTIYF; cdr3_nt: TGTGCCAGCAGTGGCCCCACCGGGACACTCTCTGGAAACACCATATATTTT
clone_size: .; j_call: TRBJ2-3; d_call: TRBD1; v_call: TRBV5-3; cdr3_aa: CASLALSRDRVTDTQYF; cdr3_nt: TGTGCCAGCTTAGCCCTTTCGCGAGACAGGGTAACAGATACGCAGTATTTT
clone_size: .; j_call: TRBJ1-2; d_call: .; v_call: TRBV18; cdr3_aa: CASSLMIQGVGFTGYTF; cdr3_nt: TGTGCCAGCTCACTAATGATCCAGGGTGTCGGATTCACTGGCTACACCTTC
clone_size: .; j_call: TRBJ2-2; d_call: TRBD2; v_call: TRBV5-1; cdr3_aa: CASSWSGENTGELFF; cdr3_nt: TGCGCCAGCAGCTGGAGCGGGGAAAACACCGGGGAGCTGTTTTTT
clone_size: .; j_call: TRBJ2-5; d_call: .; v_call: TRBV19; cdr3_aa: CASSIDRQRETQYF; cdr3_nt: TGTGCCAGTAGTATAGATAGACAGAGAGAGACCCAGTACTTC
clone_size: .; j_call: TRBJ1-1; d_call: .; v_call: TRBV7-9; cdr3_aa: CASSLASVNTEAFF; cdr3_nt: TGTGCCAGCAGCTTAGCTTCGGTGAACACTGAAGCTTTCTTT
clone_size: .; j_call: TRBJ1-2; d_call: .; v_call: TRBV5-4; cdr3_aa: CASSLVGEDYGYTF; cdr3_nt: TGTGCCAGCAGCTTGGTAGGGGAGGACTATGGCTACACCTTC
clone_size: .; j_call: TRBJ1-4; d_call: .; v_call: TRBV6-5; cdr3_aa: CASGIISGKLFF; cdr3_nt: TGTGCCAGCGGAATAATATCAGGAAAACTGTTTTTT
clone_size: .; j_call: TRBJ2-2; d_call: .; v_call: TRBV21-1; cdr3_aa: CASSKKGQDTGELFF; cdr3_nt: TGTGCCAGCAGCAAAAAGGGACAGGACACCGGGGAGCTGTTTTTT
clone_size: .; j_call: TRBJ1-2; d_call: .; v_call: TRBV29-1; cdr3_aa: CSVYRNAGGAGEDHGYTF; cdr3_nt: TGCAGCGTATATCGCAATGCGGGGGGCGCCGGGGAGGATCATGGCTACACCTTC
clone_size: .; j_call: TRBJ1-2; d_call: .; v_call: TRBV12-3/TRBV12-4; cdr3_aa: CASRPQGRGGYTF; cdr3_nt: TGTGCCAGCAGGCCACAGGGTAGAGGTGGCTACACCTTC
clone_size: .; j_call: TRBJ1-2; d_call: .; v_call: TRBV6-1; cdr3_aa: CASSELISWSGYTF; cdr3_nt: TGTGCCAGCAGTGAATTAATCAGCTGGAGTGGCTACACCTTC
clone_size: .; j_call: TRBJ1-4; d_call: TRBD1; v_call: TRBV7-8; cdr3_aa: CASSGTGGEKLFF; cdr3_nt: TGTGCCAGCAGCGGGACAGGGGGTGAAAAACTGTTTTTT
clone_size: .; j_call: TRBJ1-2; d_call: .; v_call: TRBV11-2; cdr3_aa: CASSLGGLYGYTF; cdr3_nt: TGTGCCAGCAGCTTAGGGGGACTCTATGGCTACACCTTC
clone_size: .; j_call: TRBJ1-4; d_call: .; v_call: TRBV18; cdr3_aa: CASSFTPTTNEKLFF; cdr3_nt: TGTGCCAGCTCATTTACACCAACAACTAATGAAAAACTGTTTTTT